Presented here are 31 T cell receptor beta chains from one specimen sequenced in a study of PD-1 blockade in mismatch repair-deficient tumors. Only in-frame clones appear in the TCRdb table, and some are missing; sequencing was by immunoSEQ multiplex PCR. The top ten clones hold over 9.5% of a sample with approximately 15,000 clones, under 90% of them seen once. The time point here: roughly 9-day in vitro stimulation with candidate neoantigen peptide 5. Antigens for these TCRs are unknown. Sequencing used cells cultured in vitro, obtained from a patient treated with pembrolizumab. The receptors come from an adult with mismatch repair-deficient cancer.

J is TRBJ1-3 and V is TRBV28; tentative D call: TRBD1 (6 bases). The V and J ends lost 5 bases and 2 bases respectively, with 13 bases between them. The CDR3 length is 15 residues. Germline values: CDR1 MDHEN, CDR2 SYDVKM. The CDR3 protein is CASSLRGGAGNTIYF. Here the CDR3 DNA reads TGTGCCAGCAGTCTCCGAGGGGGAGCTGGAAACACCATATATTTT.

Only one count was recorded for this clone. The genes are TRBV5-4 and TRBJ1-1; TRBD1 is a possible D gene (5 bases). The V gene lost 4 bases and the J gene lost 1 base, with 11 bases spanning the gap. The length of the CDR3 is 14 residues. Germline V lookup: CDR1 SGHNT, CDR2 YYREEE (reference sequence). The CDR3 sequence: CASSEPGTNTEAFF. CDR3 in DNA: TGTGCCAGCAGCGAACCCGGGACGAACACTGAAGCTTTCTTT.

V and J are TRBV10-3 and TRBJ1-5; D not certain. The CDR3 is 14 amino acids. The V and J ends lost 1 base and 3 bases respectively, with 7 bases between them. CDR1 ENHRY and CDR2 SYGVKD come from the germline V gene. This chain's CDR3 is CAISEYLVNQPQHF. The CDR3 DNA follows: TGTGCCATCAGTGAGTATCTCGTCAATCAGCCCCAGCATTTT.

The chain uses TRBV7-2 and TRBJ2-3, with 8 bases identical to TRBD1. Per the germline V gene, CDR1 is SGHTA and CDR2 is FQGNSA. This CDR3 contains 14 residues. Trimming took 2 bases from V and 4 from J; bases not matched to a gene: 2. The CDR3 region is CASSLQGAADTQYF. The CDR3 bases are TGTGCCAGCAGCTTACAGGGGGCCGCAGATACGCAGTATTTT.

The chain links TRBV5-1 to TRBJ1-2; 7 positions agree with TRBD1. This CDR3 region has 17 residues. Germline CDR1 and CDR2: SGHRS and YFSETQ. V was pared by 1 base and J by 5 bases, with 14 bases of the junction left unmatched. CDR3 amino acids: CASSLQPGGPRGYGYTF. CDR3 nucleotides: TGCGCCAGCAGCTTGCAACCGGGGGGGCCCAGGGGGTATGGCTACACCTTC.

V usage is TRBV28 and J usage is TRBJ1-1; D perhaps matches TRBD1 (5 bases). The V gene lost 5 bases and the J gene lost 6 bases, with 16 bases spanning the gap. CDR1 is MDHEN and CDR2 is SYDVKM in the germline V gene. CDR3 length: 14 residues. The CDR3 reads CASSEPGGEAEAFF. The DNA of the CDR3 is TGTGCCAGCAGTGAACCTGGGGGGGAGGCTGAAGCTTTCTTT.

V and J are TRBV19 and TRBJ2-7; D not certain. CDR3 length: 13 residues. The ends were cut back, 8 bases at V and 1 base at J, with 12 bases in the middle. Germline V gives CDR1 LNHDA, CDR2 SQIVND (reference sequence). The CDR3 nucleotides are TGTGCCAGTGGGCCCGCCGGGTCCTACGAGCAGTACTTC. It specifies CASGPAGSYEQYF.

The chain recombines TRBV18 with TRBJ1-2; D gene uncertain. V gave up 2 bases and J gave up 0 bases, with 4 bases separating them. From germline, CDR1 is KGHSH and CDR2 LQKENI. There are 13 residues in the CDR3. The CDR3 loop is CASSPDANYGYTF. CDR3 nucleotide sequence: TGTGCCAGCTCACCAGATGCTAACTATGGCTACACCTTC.

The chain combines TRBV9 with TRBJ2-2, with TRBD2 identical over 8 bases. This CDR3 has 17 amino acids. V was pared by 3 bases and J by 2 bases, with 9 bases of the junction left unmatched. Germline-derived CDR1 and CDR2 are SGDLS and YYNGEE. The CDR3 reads CASSEGVAGYNTGELFF. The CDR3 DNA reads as TGTGCCAGCAGCGAGGGGGTAGCGGGATACAACACCGGGGAGCTGTTTTTT.

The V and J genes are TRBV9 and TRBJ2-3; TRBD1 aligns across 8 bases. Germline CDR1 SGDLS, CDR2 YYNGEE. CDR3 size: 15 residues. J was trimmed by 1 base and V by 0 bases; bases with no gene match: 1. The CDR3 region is CASSVVGQGTDTQYF. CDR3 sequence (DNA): TGTGCCAGCAGCGTAGTGGGACAGGGCACAGATACGCAGTATTTT.

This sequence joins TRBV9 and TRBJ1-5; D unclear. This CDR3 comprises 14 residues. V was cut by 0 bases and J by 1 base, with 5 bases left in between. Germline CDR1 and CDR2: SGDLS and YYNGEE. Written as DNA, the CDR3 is TGTGCCAGCAGCGTAGGCGACAGCAATCAGCCCCAGCATTTT. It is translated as CASSVGDSNQPQHF.

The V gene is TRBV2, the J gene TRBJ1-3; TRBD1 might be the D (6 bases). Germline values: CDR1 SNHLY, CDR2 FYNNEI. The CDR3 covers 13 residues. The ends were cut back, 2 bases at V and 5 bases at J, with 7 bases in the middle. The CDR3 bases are TGTGCCAGCAGTGAATGGGGGCGAAACACCATATATTTT. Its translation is CASSEWGRNTIYF.

CDR3 sequence (DNA): TGTGCCAGTAGTATAGCCAGGCTAAATGAGCAGTTCTTC. It codes for CASSIARLNEQFF. V is TRBV19 and J is TRBJ2-1; no reliable D call. The CDR3 extends over 13 amino acids. Germline CDR1 is LNHDA and CDR2 is SQIVND (reference sequence). V lost 1 base and J 7 bases, leaving 8 bases between the germline ends.

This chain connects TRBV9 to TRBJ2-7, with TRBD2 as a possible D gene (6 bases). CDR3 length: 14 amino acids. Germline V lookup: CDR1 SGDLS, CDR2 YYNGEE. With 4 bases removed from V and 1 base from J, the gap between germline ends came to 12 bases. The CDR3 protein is CASSPEGGSYEQYF. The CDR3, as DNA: TGTGCCAGCAGCCCGGAAGGAGGGTCCTACGAGCAGTACTTC.

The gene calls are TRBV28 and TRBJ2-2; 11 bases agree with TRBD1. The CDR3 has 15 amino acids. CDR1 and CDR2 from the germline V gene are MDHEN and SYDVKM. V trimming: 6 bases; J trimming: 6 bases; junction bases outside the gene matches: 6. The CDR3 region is CASRRDRGWSGELFF. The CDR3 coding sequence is TGTGCCAGCAGAAGGGACAGGGGGTGGTCCGGGGAGCTGTTTTTT.

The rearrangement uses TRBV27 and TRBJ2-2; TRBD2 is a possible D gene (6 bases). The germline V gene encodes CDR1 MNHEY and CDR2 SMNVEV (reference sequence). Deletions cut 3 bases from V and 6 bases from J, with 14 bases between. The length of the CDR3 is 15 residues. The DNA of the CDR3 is TGTGCCAGCAGTTTGGGCGGGATTTGGTCCGGGGAGCTGTTTTTT. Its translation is CASSLGGIWSGELFF.

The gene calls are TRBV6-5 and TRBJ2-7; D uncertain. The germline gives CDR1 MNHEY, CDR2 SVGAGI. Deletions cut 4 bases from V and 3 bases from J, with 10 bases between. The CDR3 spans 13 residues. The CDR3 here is CASSFYRGYEQYF. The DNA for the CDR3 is TGTGCCAGCAGTTTCTACAGAGGCTACGAGCAGTACTTC.

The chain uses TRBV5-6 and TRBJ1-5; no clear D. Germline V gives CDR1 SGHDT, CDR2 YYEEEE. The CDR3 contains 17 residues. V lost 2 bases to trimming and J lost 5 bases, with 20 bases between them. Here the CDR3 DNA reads TGTGCCAGCAGCTTAGGGTGGCAGGCCCTTCAGGATCAGCCCCAGCATTTT. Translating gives CASSLGWQALQDQPQHF.

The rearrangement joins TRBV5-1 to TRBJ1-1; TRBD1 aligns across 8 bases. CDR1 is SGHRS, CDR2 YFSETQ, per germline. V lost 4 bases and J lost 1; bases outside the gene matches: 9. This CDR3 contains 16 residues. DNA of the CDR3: TGCGCCAGCAGCCCCGGACAGGGTCAGTGGAACACTGAAGCTTTCTTT. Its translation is CASSPGQGQWNTEAFF. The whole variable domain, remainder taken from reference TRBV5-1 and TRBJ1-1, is KAGVTQTPRYLIKTRGQQVTLSCSPISGHRSVSWYQQTPGQGLQFLFEYFSETQRNKGNFPGRFSGRQFSNSRSEMNVSTLELGDSALYLCASSPGQGQWNTEAFFGQGTRLTVV.

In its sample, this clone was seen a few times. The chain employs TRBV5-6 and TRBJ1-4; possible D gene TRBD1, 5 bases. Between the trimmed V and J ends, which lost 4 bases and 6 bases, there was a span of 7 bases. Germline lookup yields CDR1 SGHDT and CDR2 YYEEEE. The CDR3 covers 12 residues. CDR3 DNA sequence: TGTGCCAGCAGCGGGACCGATGAAAAACTGTTTTTT. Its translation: CASSGTDEKLFF.

CDR3 DNA: TGCGCCAGCAGTCAATCGGAGGGGGCCGGGGAGCTGTTTTTT. Amino acids: CASSQSEGAGELFF. V is TRBV23-1 and J is TRBJ2-2, with D perhaps TRBD1 or TRBD2 (6 bases each). TRBV23-1 is treated as an ORF (open reading frame) with a function not yet certain. The CDR3 spans 14 residues. V lost 0 bases to trimming and J lost 6 bases, with 8 bases between them.

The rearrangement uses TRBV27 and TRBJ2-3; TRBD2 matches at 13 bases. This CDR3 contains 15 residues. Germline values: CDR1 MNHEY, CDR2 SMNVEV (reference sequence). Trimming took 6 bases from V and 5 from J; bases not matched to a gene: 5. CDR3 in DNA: TGTGCCAGCAGGAGGACTAGCGGGAGTGGAGATACGCAGTATTTT. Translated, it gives CASRRTSGSGDTQYF.

CDR3 protein: CASSLSAGTGGYEQYF. In DNA form, the CDR3 reads TGTGCCAGCAGTTTATCAGCCGGGACAGGGGGATACGAGCAGTACTTC. The chain recombines TRBV28 with TRBJ2-7; 11 positions match TRBD1. The V and J ends lost 1 base and 4 bases, in that order; junction bases with no gene match: 6. CDR1 MDHEN and CDR2 SYDVKM come from the germline V gene. This CDR3 has 16 residues.

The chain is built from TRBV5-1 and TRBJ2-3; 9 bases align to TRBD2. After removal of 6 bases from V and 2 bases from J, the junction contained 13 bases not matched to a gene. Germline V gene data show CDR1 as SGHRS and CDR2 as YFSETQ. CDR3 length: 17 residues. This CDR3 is CASNEGLTSGPTDTQYF. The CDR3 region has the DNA TGCGCCAGCAACGAGGGCTTAACTAGCGGGCCCACAGATACGCAGTATTTT.

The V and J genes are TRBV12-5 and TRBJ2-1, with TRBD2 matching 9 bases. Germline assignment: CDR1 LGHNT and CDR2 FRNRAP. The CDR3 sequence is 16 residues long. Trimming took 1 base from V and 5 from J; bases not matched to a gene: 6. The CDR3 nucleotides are TGTGCTAGTGGTTTGGGGCGGGAGGGCCGTGACAATGAGCAGTTCTTC. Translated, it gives CASGLGREGRDNEQFF. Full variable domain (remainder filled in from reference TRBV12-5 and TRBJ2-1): DARVTQTPRHKVTEMGQEVTMRCQPILGHNTVFWYRQTMMQGLELLAYFRNRAPLDDSGMPKDRFSAEMPDATLATLKIQPSEPRDSAVYFCASGLGREGRDNEQFFGPGTRLTVL.

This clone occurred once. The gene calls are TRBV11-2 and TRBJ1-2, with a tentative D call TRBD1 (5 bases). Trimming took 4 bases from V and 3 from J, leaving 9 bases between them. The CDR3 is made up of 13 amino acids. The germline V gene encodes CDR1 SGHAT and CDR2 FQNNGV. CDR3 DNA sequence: TGTGCCAGCAGCTGGGACGGCCACTATGGCTACACCTTC. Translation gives CASSWDGHYGYTF.

In nucleotides, the CDR3 is TGCGCCAGCAGCTTGGCCGCCGGGAGAGGGTCCGGGGAGCTGTTTTTT. Protein: CASSLAAGRGSGELFF. The chain is built from TRBV5-1 and TRBJ2-2; the D gene is possibly TRBD2 (6 bases). The germline V and J ends were trimmed by 0 bases and 6 bases, with 15 bases remaining between them. This CDR3 region has 16 residues. CDR1 SGHRS and CDR2 YFSETQ come from the germline V gene.

For the CDR3, the DNA is TGTGCCAGCAGAAGGGACAGAAACTATGGCTACACCTTC. Translating gives CASRRDRNYGYTF. This chain connects TRBV27 to TRBJ1-2; 7 nucleotides agree with TRBD1. Germline trimming cut 6 bases from V and 2 bases from J; bases unmatched to any gene: 3. There are 13 residues in the CDR3. CDR1 MNHEY and CDR2 SMNVEV come from the germline V gene (reference sequence).

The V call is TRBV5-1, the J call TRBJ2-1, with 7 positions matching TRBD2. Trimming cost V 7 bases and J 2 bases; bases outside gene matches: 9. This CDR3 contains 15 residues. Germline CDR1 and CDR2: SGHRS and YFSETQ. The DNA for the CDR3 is TGCGCCAGCTCGGAGGGAGGGAGGACCTACAATGAGCAGTTCTTC. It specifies CASSEGGRTYNEQFF.

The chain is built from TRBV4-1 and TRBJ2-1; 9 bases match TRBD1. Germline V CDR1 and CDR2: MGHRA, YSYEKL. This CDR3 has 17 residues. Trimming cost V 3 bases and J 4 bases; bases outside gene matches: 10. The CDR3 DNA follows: TGCGCCAGCAGCCACCCACTAACAGGGGGCGCGTACAATGAGCAGTTCTTC. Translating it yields CASSHPLTGGAYNEQFF.

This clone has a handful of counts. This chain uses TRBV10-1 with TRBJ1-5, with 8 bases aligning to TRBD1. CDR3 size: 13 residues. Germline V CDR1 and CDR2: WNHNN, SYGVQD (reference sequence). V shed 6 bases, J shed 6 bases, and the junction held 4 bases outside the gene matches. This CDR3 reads CASRDRVSQPQHF. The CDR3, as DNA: TGCGCCAGCAGGGACAGGGTAAGTCAGCCCCAGCATTTT.